The T cell receptor (beta chain) described here comes from a study of cytomegalovirus exposure and HLA in healthy donors. Study-wide results and limits: Most TCR sequences were seen very rarely across donors, but some public TCRs occurred in many.

Libraries were prepared by immunoSEQ multiplex PCR; TCRdb keeps only in-frame clonotypes and omits some of them. Here the sample spans about 88,000 clones, less than 90% being singletons. To note about this clone: Its target is not known.

Germline V gene data show CDR1 as SEHNR and CDR2 as FQNEAQ (reference sequence). J gave up 2 bases and V 3 bases, and 9 bases lay outside the gene matches. The CDR3 is 17 amino acids. Material for sequencing was PBMCs. This receptor was identified in a woman under 30 in good health and CMV-seropositive. The V call is TRBV7-9, the J call TRBJ1-5; 8 bases line up with TRBD1. CDR3 bases: TGTGCCAGCAGCTTTGCCAGGGGGCGCGGGGGCAATCAGCCCCAGCATTTT. It codes for CASSFARGRGGNQPQHF.